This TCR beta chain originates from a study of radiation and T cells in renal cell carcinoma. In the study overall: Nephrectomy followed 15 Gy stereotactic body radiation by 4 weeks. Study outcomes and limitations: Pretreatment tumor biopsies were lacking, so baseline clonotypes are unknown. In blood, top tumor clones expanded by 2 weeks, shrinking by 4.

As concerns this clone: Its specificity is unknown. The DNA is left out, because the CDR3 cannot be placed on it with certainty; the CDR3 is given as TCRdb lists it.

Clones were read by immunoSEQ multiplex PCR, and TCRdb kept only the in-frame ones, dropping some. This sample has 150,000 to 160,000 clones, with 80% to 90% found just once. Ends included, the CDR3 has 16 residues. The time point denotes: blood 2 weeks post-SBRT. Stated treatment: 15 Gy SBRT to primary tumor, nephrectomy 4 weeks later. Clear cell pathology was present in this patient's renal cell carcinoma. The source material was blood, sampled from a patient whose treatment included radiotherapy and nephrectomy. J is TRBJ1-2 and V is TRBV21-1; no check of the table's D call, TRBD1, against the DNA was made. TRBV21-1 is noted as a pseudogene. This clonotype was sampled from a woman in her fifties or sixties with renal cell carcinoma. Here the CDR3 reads CASSKVAPGTGYGYTF.